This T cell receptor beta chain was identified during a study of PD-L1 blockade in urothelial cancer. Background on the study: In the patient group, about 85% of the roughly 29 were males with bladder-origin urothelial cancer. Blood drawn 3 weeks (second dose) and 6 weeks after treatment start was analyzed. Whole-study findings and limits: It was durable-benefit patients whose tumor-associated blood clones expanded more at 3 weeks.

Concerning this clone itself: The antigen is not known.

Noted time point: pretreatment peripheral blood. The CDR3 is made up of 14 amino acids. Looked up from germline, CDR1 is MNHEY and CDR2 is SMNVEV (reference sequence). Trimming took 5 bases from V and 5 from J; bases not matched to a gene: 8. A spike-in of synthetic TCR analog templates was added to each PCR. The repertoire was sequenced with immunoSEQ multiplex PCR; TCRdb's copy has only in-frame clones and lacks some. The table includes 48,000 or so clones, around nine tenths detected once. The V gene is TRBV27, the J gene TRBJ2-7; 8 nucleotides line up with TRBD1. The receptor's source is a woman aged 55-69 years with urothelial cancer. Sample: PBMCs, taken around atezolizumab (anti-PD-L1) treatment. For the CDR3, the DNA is TGTGCCAGCAGTCCACCGGACAGGGATGACGAGCAGTACTTC. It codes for CASSPPDRDDEQYF.